What follows are 3 T cell receptor beta chains derived from one specimen sequenced in a study of response to subunit inactivated influenza vaccine. MiXCR, run by TCRdb on the RT-PCR reads, gives a single entry per CDR3 protein. Among about 580,000 distinct CDR3 sequences listed, around 15% were seen once. The source was PBMCs from blood, collected about 13 days after vaccination. The source is a man between 50 and 59 years old who received an inactivated influenza vaccine.

V and J are TRBV20-1 and TRBJ1-3, with 7 nucleotides matching TRBD1. CDR1 and CDR2 (germline): DFQATT, SNEGSKA (reference sequence). V was pared by 6 bases and J by 3 bases, with 11 bases of the junction left unmatched. This CDR3 comprises 15 residues. The CDR3 sequence: CSASHDRVFGNTIYF. DNA of the CDR3: TGCAGTGCATCACATGACAGGGTGTTTGGAAACACCATATATTTT.

This clonotype was detected a few times. This rearrangement joins TRBV21-1 to TRBJ1-5; TRBD1, the D gene given by the table, was not confirmed from the DNA. TRBV21-1 is annotated as a pseudogene. The CDR3 covers 13 residues. CDR3 region: CEGEGPSNQPQHF. The CDR3 bases are TGTGAGGGGGAAGGACCTAGCAATCAGCCCCAGCATTTT.

CDR3 sequence reads: CASSLAGTGAYNEQFF. DNA for the CDR3: TGTGCCAGCAGCTTAGCCGGGACAGGCGCCTACAATGAGCAGTTCTTC. The gene calls are TRBV7-2 and TRBJ2-1; 8 bases line up with TRBD1. Germline CDR1 is SGHTA and CDR2 is FQGNSA. V was clipped by 0 bases and J by 2 bases; unmatched bases: 3. The CDR3 is made up of 16 amino acids.